The 8 T cell receptor beta chains below were found in one sample sequenced in a study of blood T cell repertoires in COVID-19. Assay: immunoSEQ multiplex PCR; the TCRdb copy retains only in-frame clones and omits some. The table lists 25,000 to 35,000 clones, approximately 90% of them singletons, with 16% in the top ten. Input material: peripheral blood. The receptors originated from an older man with acute or convalescent COVID-19.

This clone has a single count. CDR3 sequence: CASSYRRNNEQFF. The CDR3, as DNA: TGTGCCAGCAGTTACAGGCGCAACAATGAGCAGTTCTTC. The chain has TRBV12-3 or TRBV12-4 and TRBJ2-1; tentatively, D is TRBD1 (5 bases). V lost 4 bases and J 5 bases, leaving 9 bases between the germline ends. The CDR3 is 13 amino acids.

The count of this clone is one. The rearrangement uses TRBV19 and TRBJ1-1; D unclear. V was cut by 3 bases and J by 6 bases, with 11 bases left in between. This CDR3 is 13 amino acids long. The germline CDR1 and CDR2 sequences are LNHDA and SQIVND (reference sequence). CDR3 DNA: TGTGCCAGTAGTATCCCCGTTGTTTCTGAAGCTTTCTTT. Protein product: CASSIPVVSEAFF.

V is TRBV5-6 and J is TRBJ1-6, with D tentatively TRBD1 (6 bases). CDR3 length equals 16 residues. Germline V gene lookup returns CDR1 SGHDT and CDR2 YYEEEE. Trimming stripped 5 bases from V and 5 bases from J, with 17 bases between. For the CDR3, the DNA is TGTGCCAGCAGGCTATTGAGGACAGCAGATAATTCACCCCTCCACTTT. Amino acid sequence: CASRLLRTADNSPLHF.

The CDR3 DNA is TGCGCCAGCAGCTTGACGAGCACCACCGGGGAGCTGTTTTTT. Translating it yields CASSLTSTTGELFF. V and J are TRBV5-1 and TRBJ2-2; D is undetermined. V dropped 1 base and J dropped 4 bases, with 8 bases sitting between them. Germline loops: CDR1 SGHRS, CDR2 YFSETQ. The CDR3 has 14 residues.

The chain uses TRBV19 and TRBJ1-4; TRBD1 might be the D (6 bases). The CDR3 is 15 residues long. Germline loops: CDR1 LNHDA, CDR2 SQIVND (reference sequence). The V end was cut by 5 bases, the J end by 8 bases, with 18 bases between. The CDR3 DNA reads TGTGCCAGTAGTTACCAGGGGAACCTGGTCGAAAAACTGTTTTTT. Translating gives CASSYQGNLVEKLFF.

This chain uses TRBV2 with TRBJ1-5; 8 nucleotides match TRBD1. The CDR3 is 15 amino acids. The V gene's germline CDR1 is SNHLY and CDR2 FYNNEI. V was pared by 8 bases and J by 0 bases, with 6 bases of the junction left unmatched. This chain's CDR3 is CASGRQGISNQPQHF. CDR3 coding DNA: TGTGCCAGCGGGAGACAGGGGATTAGCAATCAGCCCCAGCATTTT.

The CDR3 loop is CASSLRDRWNSPLHF. The CDR3 nucleotides read TGTGCCAGCAGCTTAAGGGACAGGTGGAATTCACCCCTCCACTTT. V gene TRBV5-4 combines with J gene TRBJ1-6, with 8 bases fitting TRBD1. Germline assignment: CDR1 SGHNT and CDR2 YYREEE (reference sequence). CDR3 length: 15 residues. V was clipped by 2 bases and J by 7 bases; unmatched bases: 5.

The CDR3 here is CASRPIATGVFNYGYTF. CDR3 DNA sequence: TGTGCCAGTAGGCCAATAGCCACAGGCGTGTTTAACTATGGCTACACCTTC. The chain joins TRBV19 to TRBJ1-2, with D possibly TRBD1 on 5 matching bases. The germline V gene has CDR1 LNHDA and CDR2 SQIVND (reference sequence). V lost 6 bases to trimming and J lost 1 base, with 21 bases between them. CDR3 length: 17 residues.